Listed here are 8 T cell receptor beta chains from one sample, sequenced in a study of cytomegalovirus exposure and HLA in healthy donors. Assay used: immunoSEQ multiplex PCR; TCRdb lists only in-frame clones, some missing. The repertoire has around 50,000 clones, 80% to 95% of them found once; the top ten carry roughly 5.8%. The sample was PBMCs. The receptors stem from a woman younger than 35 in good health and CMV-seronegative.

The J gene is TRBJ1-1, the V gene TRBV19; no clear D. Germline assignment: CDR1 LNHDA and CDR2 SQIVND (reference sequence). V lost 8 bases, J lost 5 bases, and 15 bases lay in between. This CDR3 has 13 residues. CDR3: CASSGGVWTEAFF. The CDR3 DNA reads TGTGCCAGTTCTGGCGGGGTTTGGACTGAAGCTTTCTTT. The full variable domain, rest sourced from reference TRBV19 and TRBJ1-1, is DGGITQSPKYLFRKEGQNVTLSCEQNLNHDAMYWYRQDPGQGLRLIYYSQIVNDFQKGDIAEGYSVSREKKESFPLTVTSAQKNPTAFYLCASSGGVWTEAFFGQGTRLTVV.

The CDR3 bases are TGTGCCAGCTCACCACCAGCTCCGGGACTACACCCCTGGGATACGCAGTATTTT. Translation: CASSPPAPGLHPWDTQYF. The gene calls are TRBV18 and TRBJ2-3, with 7 bases identical to TRBD2. J gave up 6 bases and V 0 bases, and 15 bases lay outside the gene matches. Per the germline V gene, CDR1 is KGHSH and CDR2 is LQKENI. The CDR3 covers 18 residues.

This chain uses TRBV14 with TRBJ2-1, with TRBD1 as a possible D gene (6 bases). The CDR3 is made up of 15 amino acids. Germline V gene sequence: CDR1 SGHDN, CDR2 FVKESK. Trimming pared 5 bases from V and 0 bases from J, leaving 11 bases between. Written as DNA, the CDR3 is TGTGCCAGCAGCGAACAGGGTAACTCCTACAATGAGCAGTTCTTC. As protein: CASSEQGNSYNEQFF.

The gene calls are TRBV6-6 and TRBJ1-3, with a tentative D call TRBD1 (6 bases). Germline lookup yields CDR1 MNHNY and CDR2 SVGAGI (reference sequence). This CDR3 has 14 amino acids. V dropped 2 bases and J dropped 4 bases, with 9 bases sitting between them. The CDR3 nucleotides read TGTGCCAGCAGTTACGGGGGCAGCGGAAACACCATATATTTT. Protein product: CASSYGGSGNTIYF.

The CDR3 nucleotides are TGTGCCAGCAGCCCCTACTCGGGACTAGCGGGAGGGAGCACAGATACGCAGTATTTT. This gives the protein CASSPYSGLAGGSTDTQYF. The chain carries TRBV5-6 and TRBJ2-3, with TRBD2 matching over 16 bases. The CDR3 is 19 amino acids. CDR1 and CDR2 (germline): SGHDT, YYEEEE. Trimming cost V 4 bases and J 0 bases; bases outside gene matches: 8. Full variable domain (remainder filled in from reference TRBV5-6 and TRBJ2-3): DAGVTQSPTHLIKTRGQQVTLRCSPKSGHDTVSWYQQALGQGPQFIFQYYEEEERQRGNFPDRFSGHQFPNYSSELNVNALLLGDSALYLCASSPYSGLAGGSTDTQYFGPGTRLTVL.

CDR3 in amino acids: CASSAGTGSSSPLHF. CDR3 sequence (DNA): TGTGCCAGCAGTGCCGGGACAGGGTCTTCGTCACCCCTCCACTTT. The chain has TRBV27 and TRBJ1-6; 9 positions match TRBD1. V dropped 5 bases and J dropped 10; count of bases not matched to a gene: 9. The CDR3 consists of 15 residues. The germline V gene has CDR1 MNHEY and CDR2 SMNVEV (reference sequence).

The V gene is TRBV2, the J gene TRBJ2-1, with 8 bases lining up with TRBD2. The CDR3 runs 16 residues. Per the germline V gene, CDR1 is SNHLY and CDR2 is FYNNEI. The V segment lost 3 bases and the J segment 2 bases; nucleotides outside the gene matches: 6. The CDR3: CASSETSGGAYNEQFF. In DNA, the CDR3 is TGTGCCAGCAGTGAGACTTCCGGGGGGGCCTACAATGAGCAGTTCTTC.

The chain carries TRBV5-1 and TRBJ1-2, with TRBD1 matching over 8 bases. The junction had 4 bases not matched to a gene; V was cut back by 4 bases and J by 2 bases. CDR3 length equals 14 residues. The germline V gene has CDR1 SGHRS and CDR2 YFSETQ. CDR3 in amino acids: CASSGQGNNYGYTF. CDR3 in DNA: TGCGCCAGCAGCGGACAGGGAAACAACTATGGCTACACCTTC. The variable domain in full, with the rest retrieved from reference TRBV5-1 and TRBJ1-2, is KAGVTQTPRYLIKTRGQQVTLSCSPISGHRSVSWYQQTPGQGLQFLFEYFSETQRNKGNFPGRFSGRQFSNSRSEMNVSTLELGDSALYLCASSGQGNNYGYTFGSGTRLTVV.